What follows are 17 T cell receptor beta chains derived from one specimen sequenced in a study of CD8+CD57+ T cells in acquired aplastic anemia. Template material for TCR beta VDJ and CDR3 profiling consisted of genomic DNA. A single record per CDR3 protein comes from TCRdb applying MiXCR to the reads. The sample lists more than 150,000 distinct CDR3 sequences; about 44% were seen once. Whoever was chosen for sequencing had shown CD8+CD57+ cell expansion by flow cytometry. Input material: sorted CD4+, CD8+, or CD8+CD57+ T cells (not recorded which) from PBMCs. These receptors were taken from a human donor with aplastic anemia.

This clonotype showed up many times. This rearrangement joins TRBV20-1 to TRBJ2-5; TRBD2 aligns across 8 bases. V trimming: 0 bases; J trimming: 6 bases; junction bases outside the gene matches: 9. Germline CDR1 DFQATT, CDR2 SNEGSKA (reference sequence). This CDR3 contains 15 residues. CDR3 loop: CSARDRRGAGKTQYF. As DNA, the CDR3 is TGCAGTGCTAGAGATCGGCGGGGGGCCGGGAAGACCCAGTACTTC.

Here the CDR3 DNA reads TGTGCCAGCAGATCACCACAGGGTCTATTAGTGGGGAATGAGCAGTTCTTC. Residues: CASRSPQGLLVGNEQFF. The J gene is TRBJ2-1, the V gene TRBV11-2, with D perhaps matching TRBD1 (6 bases). Deletions cut 6 bases from V and 7 bases from J, with 25 bases between. The CDR3 extends over 17 amino acids. The V gene's germline CDR1 is SGHAT and CDR2 FQNNGV.

With regard to this clonotype: A much larger clone is a single base away; this may be a read error. This chain links TRBV19 with TRBJ2-1, with 10 bases lining up with TRBD2. The CDR3 has 16 residues. In germline, CDR1 is LNHDA, CDR2 SQIVND (reference sequence). The CDR3 sequence is CTSSMGLAGGGAEQFF. CDR3 coding DNA: TGTACCAGTAGTATGGGCTTAGCGGGGGGCGGGGCTGAGCAGTTCTTC.

This clonotype was picked up many times. This chain joins TRBV20-1 and TRBJ2-7; TRBD1 agrees at 8 bases. The CDR3 totals 14 residues. CDR1 is DFQATT, CDR2 SNEGSKA, per germline (reference sequence). V shed 7 bases and J 6 bases; nucleotides not matched to a gene: 14. CDR3 region: CSVCLTGALGEQYF. CDR3 nucleotides: TGCAGTGTATGTCTGACAGGGGCCCTCGGCGAGCAGTACTTC.

The CDR3 region has the DNA TGTGCCAGCAGTGATTTAGCGAACACAGATACGCAGTATTTT. It translates to CASSDLANTDTQYF. The genes are TRBV2 and TRBJ2-3; possible D gene TRBD2, 5 bases. The CDR3 consists of 14 residues. Trimming shortened V by 3 bases and J by 2 bases, and 9 bases separated the two germline ends. In germline, CDR1 is SNHLY, CDR2 FYNNEI.

This clonotype was seen ten or more times. V gene TRBV7-2 combines with J gene TRBJ2-2; D uncertain. V lost 5 bases and J 2 bases, leaving 3 bases between the germline ends. Germline V gene lookup returns CDR1 SGHTA and CDR2 FQGNSA. The CDR3 is 12 residues long. CDR3: CASSPNTGELFF. Here the CDR3 DNA reads TGTGCCAGCAGCCCAAACACCGGGGAGCTGTTTTTT.

V gene TRBV2 combines with J gene TRBJ2-3; D uncertain. The germline V gene has CDR1 SNHLY and CDR2 FYNNEI. V was shortened by 5 bases and J by 2 bases, with 5 bases between the two germline ends. The CDR3 loop spans 12 amino acids. CDR3 in DNA: TGTGCCAGCAGTCGTACCACAGATACGCAGTATTTT. Translation gives CASSRTTDTQYF.

The CDR3 nucleotides are TGTGCCAGCAGCGTGAGGTTGGCCGTTGAAGCTTTCTTT. It translates to CASSVRLAVEAFF. V and J are TRBV7-9 and TRBJ1-1; D gene ambiguous. This CDR3 region has 13 residues. CDR1 and CDR2 (germline): SEHNR, FQNEAQ (reference sequence). V was pared by 5 bases and J by 7 bases, with 14 bases between.

This clonotype was recorded only once. The J gene is TRBJ2-7, the V gene TRBV10-3, with unresolved D. From germline, CDR1 is ENHRY and CDR2 SYGVKD. The CDR3 totals 12 residues. The V and J ends lost 8 bases and 2 bases respectively, with 10 bases between them. CDR3 coding DNA: TGTGCCATCGGCGACGGTACCTACGAGCAGTACTTC. Its translation is CAIGDGTYEQYF.

This clonotype was seen a few times. The chain employs TRBV12-3 or TRBV12-4 and TRBJ2-7, with no clear D. V was pared by 2 bases and J by 4 bases, with 6 bases between. This CDR3 is built from 12 residues. The CDR3 DNA reads TGTGCCAGCAGTTTAAACGGATACGAGCAGTACTTC. This sequence encodes CASSLNGYEQYF.

The chain is built from TRBV10-3 and TRBJ2-5; 9 bases map to TRBD1. The junction had 5 bases not matched to a gene; V was cut back by 9 bases and J by 3 bases. The CDR3 is 13 amino acids. Germline CDR1 is ENHRY and CDR2 is SYGVKD. CDR3 sequence: CAIHRDREETQYF. CDR3 coding DNA: TGTGCCATTCACCGGGACAGGGAAGAGACCCAGTACTTC.

This clonotype appeared a few times. The gene calls are TRBV7-2 and TRBJ2-5, with TRBD2 identical over 8 bases. The junction had 3 bases not matched to a gene; V was cut back by 5 bases and J by 4 bases. The V gene's germline CDR1 is SGHTA and CDR2 FQGNSA. This CDR3 region has 13 residues. The DNA for the CDR3 is TGTGCCAGCAGCCGGGGGGGCACAGAGACCCAGTACTTC. Amino acid sequence: CASSRGGTETQYF.

At least ten counts were recorded for this clonotype. In DNA, the CDR3 is TGTGCCAGCAGGTCTTACAGGGGCGGCAGCTACACCTTC. It translates to CASRSYRGGSYTF. This chain uses TRBV12-3 or TRBV12-4 with TRBJ1-2; 7 bases map to TRBD1. The CDR3 has 13 amino acids. After removal of 6 bases from V and 9 bases from J, the junction contained 10 bases not matched to a gene.

With respect to this clonotype: Relative to the germline gene, one junction end is altered; a read error may explain this. V usage is TRBV2 and J usage is TRBJ2-7; a possible D gene is TRBD2 (6 bases). Germline lookup yields CDR1 SNHLY and CDR2 FYNNEI. CDR3 length equals 13 residues. CDR3 protein: CASSEAAGGELYF. The CDR3 coding sequence is TGTGCCAGCAGTGAAGCTGCCGGCGGGGAGCTGTACTTC.

This clonotype appeared many times. CDR3 sequence: CASSFPSDEQFF. Written as DNA, the CDR3 is TGCGCCAGCAGCTTTCCCTCGGATGAGCAGTTCTTC. This chain connects TRBV5-1 to TRBJ2-1; D call uncertain. V was cut by 2 bases and J by 8 bases, with 8 bases left in between. This CDR3 is 12 amino acids long. Germline V gives CDR1 SGHRS, CDR2 YFSETQ.

V usage is TRBV6-5 and J usage is TRBJ1-2, with 8 bases aligning to TRBD1. Looked up from germline, CDR1 is MNHEY and CDR2 is SVGAGI. J gave up 2 bases and V 2 bases, and 7 bases lay outside the gene matches. This CDR3 contains 16 residues. Written as DNA, the CDR3 is TGTGCCAGCAGTTACCGCGCAGGGGGCGGAAACTATGGCTACACCTTC. Protein product: CASSYRAGGGNYGYTF.

V is TRBV12-3 or TRBV12-4 and J is TRBJ1-2, with 7 bases fitting TRBD1. The J segment lost 5 bases and the V segment lost 5 bases, leaving 5 bases of the junction unmatched. The CDR3 covers 13 residues. CDR3 coding DNA: TGTGCCAGCAGTATGGGACAGAAATATGGCTACACCTTC. Protein: CASSMGQKYGYTF.